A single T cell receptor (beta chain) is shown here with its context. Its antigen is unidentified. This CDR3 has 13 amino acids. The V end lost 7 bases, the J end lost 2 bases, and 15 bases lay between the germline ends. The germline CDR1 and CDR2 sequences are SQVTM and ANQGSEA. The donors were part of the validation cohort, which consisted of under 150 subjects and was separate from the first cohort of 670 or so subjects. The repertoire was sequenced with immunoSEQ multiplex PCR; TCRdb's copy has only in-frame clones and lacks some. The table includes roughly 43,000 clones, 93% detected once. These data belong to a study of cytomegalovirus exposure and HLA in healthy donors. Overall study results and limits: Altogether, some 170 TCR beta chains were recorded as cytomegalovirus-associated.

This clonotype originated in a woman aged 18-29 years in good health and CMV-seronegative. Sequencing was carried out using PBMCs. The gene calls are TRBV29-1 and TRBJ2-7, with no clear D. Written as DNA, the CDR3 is TGCAGCGCCTCGACAAACGAGCCCTACGAGCAGTACTTC. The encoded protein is CSASTNEPYEQYF.